These 11 T cell receptor beta chains originate from one sample sequenced in a study of cytomegalovirus exposure and HLA in healthy donors. PCR was performed using 60 Vbeta and 13 Jbeta primers. Profiled with immunoSEQ multiplex PCR; TCRdb holds only in-frame clones, not every one. Of 30,000 to 40,000 clones listed, 75% to 85% are singletons. Sequenced input: PBMCs. The receptor source for this set is a woman under 30 in good health and CMV-seronegative.

This chain joins TRBV4-2 and TRBJ2-3; 7 bases align to TRBD1. Germline CDR1 reads LGHNA; CDR2 reads YNFKEQ. The CDR3 contains 15 residues. With 0 bases clipped from V and 2 bases from J, the junction kept 2 bases outside the gene matches. Here the CDR3 reads CASSQEGQPTDTQYF. CDR3 DNA sequence: TGTGCCAGCAGCCAAGAGGGACAGCCCACAGATACGCAGTATTTT.

A few counts support this clone. The gene calls are TRBV4-1 and TRBJ2-7; 7 nucleotides agree with TRBD1. Germline-derived CDR1 and CDR2 are MGHRA and YSYEKL. Trimming cost V 2 bases and J 5 bases; bases outside gene matches: 0. This CDR3 spans 12 amino acids. In DNA form, the CDR3 reads TGCGCCAGCAGCCAACAGGGGGACGAGCAGTACTTC. Translating gives CASSQQGDEQYF.

The genes are TRBV28 and TRBJ1-1; 9 bases map to TRBD1. Germline V gene lookup returns CDR1 MDHEN and CDR2 SYDVKM. CDR3 size: 15 residues. J lost 10 bases, V lost 4 bases, and 13 bases had no gene match. The CDR3 DNA follows: TGTGCCAGCAGTTCGGGCGGTACAGGGGGCCGCGGAGCTTTCTTT. It codes for CASSSGGTGGRGAFF.

The V gene is TRBV2, the J gene TRBJ2-3; D might be TRBD1 (5 bases). Germline loops: CDR1 SNHLY, CDR2 FYNNEI. The CDR3 runs 15 residues. V dropped 7 bases and J dropped 4 bases, with 18 bases sitting between them. The CDR3: CASIDPRQMSDTQYF. DNA for the CDR3: TGTGCCAGCATTGACCCAAGACAGATGTCAGATACGCAGTATTTT.

The gene calls are TRBV7-3 and TRBJ1-3; D perhaps matches TRBD1 (5 bases). The CDR3 runs to 12 residues. The germline V and J ends were trimmed by 5 bases and 9 bases, with 11 bases remaining between them. Per germline, CDR1 SGHTA and CDR2 FQGTGA. The CDR3 coding sequence is TGTGCCAGCAGCATGGGGGAGGGCACCATATATTTT. It codes for CASSMGEGTIYF. The full variable domain, with the rest looked up from reference TRBV7-3 and TRBJ1-3, is GAGVSQTPSNKVTEKGKYVELRCDPISGHTALYWYRQSLGQGPEFLIYFQGTGAADDSGLPNDRFFAVRPEGSVSTLKIQRTERGDSAVYLCASSMGEGTIYFGEGSWLTVV.

This clone was observed a few times. The rearrangement links TRBV5-6 to TRBJ2-3, with TRBD2 matching over 7 bases. Germline V gene sequence: CDR1 SGHDT, CDR2 YYEEEE. V was clipped by 4 bases and J by 6 bases; unmatched bases: 14. The CDR3 totals 16 residues. This CDR3 is CASSGAPGLYGDTQYF. Written as DNA, the CDR3 is TGTGCCAGCAGCGGAGCCCCGGGACTATACGGGGATACGCAGTATTTT.

This clone has only one observation. V usage is TRBV27 and J usage is TRBJ2-7, with 7 positions matching TRBD1. The CDR3 is 13 amino acids. With V trimmed by 3 bases and J by 4 bases, 3 bases remained unmatched. CDR1 is MNHEY, CDR2 SMNVEV, per germline (reference sequence). CDR3 residues: CASSLGRGYEQYF. The CDR3 nucleotides read TGTGCCAGCAGTTTGGGCAGGGGGTACGAGCAGTACTTC.

This rearrangement joins TRBV6-1 to TRBJ1-1, with D possibly being TRBD1 (6 bases). CDR3 size: 14 residues. CDR1 is MNHNS, CDR2 SASEGT, per germline. V was trimmed by 8 bases and J by 5 bases, leaving 18 bases between them. Here the CDR3 DNA reads TGTGCCAGCGACTACAGGGCCCTTGGGACTGAAGCTTTCTTT. Its translation: CASDYRALGTEAFF.

This chain joins TRBV19 and TRBJ1-3, with 9 nucleotides matching TRBD1. The J segment lost 0 bases and the V segment lost 7 bases, leaving 10 bases of the junction unmatched. This CDR3 is 17 amino acids long. Germline lookup yields CDR1 LNHDA and CDR2 SQIVND (reference sequence). CDR3 loop: CASTLGGQGLSGNTIYF. The CDR3 coding sequence is TGTGCCAGTACCCTCGGGGGACAGGGACTCTCTGGAAACACCATATATTTT.

This clone has just one count. V is TRBV5-1 and J is TRBJ2-3, with D perhaps TRBD2 (5 bases). Trimming cost V 0 bases and J 1 base, with 9 bases left between them. The germline gives CDR1 SGHRS, CDR2 YFSETQ. This CDR3 contains 15 residues. The CDR3 region is CASSLGGEGTDTQYF. The CDR3 DNA reads as TGCGCCAGCAGCTTGGGGGGAGAGGGCACAGATACGCAGTATTTT.

J is TRBJ2-7 and V is TRBV11-3; a possible D gene is TRBD1 (6 bases). Trimming pared 3 bases from V and 2 bases from J, leaving 8 bases between. The CDR3 loop spans 13 amino acids. Germline V gene lookup returns CDR1 SGHNT and CDR2 YENEEA. This chain's CDR3 is CASSLTGTYEQYF. CDR3 coding DNA: TGTGCCAGCAGCTTGACAGGAACCTACGAGCAGTACTTC.